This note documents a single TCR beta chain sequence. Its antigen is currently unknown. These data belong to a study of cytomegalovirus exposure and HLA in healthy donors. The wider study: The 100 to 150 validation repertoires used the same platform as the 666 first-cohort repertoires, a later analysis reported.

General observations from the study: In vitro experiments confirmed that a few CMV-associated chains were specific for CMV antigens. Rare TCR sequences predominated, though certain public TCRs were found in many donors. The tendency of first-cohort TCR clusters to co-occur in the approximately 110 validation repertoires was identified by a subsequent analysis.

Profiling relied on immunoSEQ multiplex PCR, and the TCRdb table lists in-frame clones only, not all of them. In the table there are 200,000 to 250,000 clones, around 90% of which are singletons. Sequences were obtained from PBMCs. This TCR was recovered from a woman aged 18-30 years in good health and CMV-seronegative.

CDR3 sequence reads: CASGPLGGSKDEQFF. For the CDR3, the DNA is TGCGCCAGCGGACCGTTGGGCGGGAGCAAGGATGAGCAGTTCTTC. This chain connects TRBV10-1 to TRBJ2-1; TRBD2 matches at 7 bases. The CDR3 loop spans 15 amino acids. The germline V gene encodes CDR1 WNHNN and CDR2 SYGVQD (reference sequence). The trim removed 8 bases at V and 8 bases at J, leaving 15 bases unmatched.